The 11 T cell receptor beta chains in this list originate from one sample, sequenced in a study of shared T cell receptors in the human thymus. The repertoire was sequenced with immunoSEQ multiplex PCR; TCRdb's copy has only in-frame clones and lacks some. The sample carries hundreds of thousands of clones, 88% recorded once. These data also formed part of another study, on human thymus T cells.

Specimen: thymocytes. These receptors all stem from a boy younger than two with a congenital heart defect.

The rearrangement links TRBV4-3 to TRBJ2-1; 10 nucleotides agree with TRBD2. Unmatched junction bases numbered 12, after V lost 1 base and J lost 3 bases. Germline CDR1 reads LGHNA; CDR2 reads YSLEER. The CDR3 is 19 residues long. CDR3 region: CASSQVAPPLAGCYNEQFF. The CDR3 DNA sequence: TGCGCCAGCAGCCAAGTAGCCCCCCCACTAGCGGGGTGCTACAATGAGCAGTTCTTC.

This clone appeared a single time. DNA for the CDR3: TGCGCCAGCGGACGACAGGGGGCAAACACTGAAGCTTTCTTT. It codes for CASGRQGANTEAFF. V usage is TRBV10-2 and J usage is TRBJ1-1, with 10 bases lining up with TRBD1. Unmatched junction bases numbered 5, after V lost 8 bases and J lost 2 bases. The V gene's germline CDR1 is WSHSY and CDR2 SAAADI. This CDR3 region has 14 residues.

V gene TRBV9 combines with J gene TRBJ2-7, with TRBD2 matching 8 bases. Germline CDR1 and CDR2: SGDLS and YYNGEE. V lost 3 bases to trimming and J lost 7 bases; unmatched junction nucleotides: 9. The CDR3 extends over 14 amino acids. The CDR3, as DNA: TGTGCCAGCAGCGCCGGGGGGGAGGTCGGGGAGCAGTACTTC. Its translation: CASSAGGEVGEQYF.

The genes are TRBV4-3 and TRBJ2-7; 11 nucleotides agree with TRBD2. Trimming cost V 3 bases and J 5 bases; bases outside gene matches: 12. CDR3 length: 17 residues. Germline V lookup: CDR1 LGHNA, CDR2 YSLEER. The CDR3 DNA follows: TGCGCCAGCAGCCACCGACTAGCGGGGCCACCTACCCACGAGCAGTACTTC. As protein: CASSHRLAGPPTHEQYF.

This chain uses TRBV4-3 with TRBJ2-3; unclear D gene. CDR3 length: 14 amino acids. The germline gives CDR1 LGHNA, CDR2 YSLEER. Trimming shortened V by 1 base and J by 5 bases, and 10 bases separated the two germline ends. Here the CDR3 reads CASSQGGPRDTQYF. Here the CDR3 DNA reads TGCGCCAGCAGCCAAGGAGGCCCCCGAGATACGCAGTATTTT.

The V gene is TRBV13, the J gene TRBJ2-5; a weak D match, TRBD1 (7 bases). CDR1 is PRHDT and CDR2 is FYEKMQ in the germline V gene (reference sequence). The CDR3 consists of 13 residues. V was trimmed by 4 bases and J by 5 bases, leaving 11 bases between them. This chain's CDR3 is CASSYPGGETQYF. DNA for the CDR3: TGTGCCAGCAGCTATCCAGGGGGGGAGACCCAGTACTTC.

This clone was seen only once. The V call is TRBV28, the J call TRBJ2-5, with TRBD1 matching over 8 bases. The CDR3 loop spans 13 amino acids. Germline V CDR1 and CDR2: MDHEN, SYDVKM. Unmatched junction bases numbered 4, after V lost 6 bases and J lost 4 bases. For the CDR3, the DNA is TGTGCCAGCAGGGGCAGGGGGCGAGAGACCCAGTACTTC. Amino acids: CASRGRGRETQYF.

This chain links TRBV28 with TRBJ2-7, with 8 positions matching TRBD1. The length of the CDR3 is 15 residues. V lost 4 bases, J lost 5 bases, and 10 bases stayed unmatched. Germline lookup yields CDR1 MDHEN and CDR2 SYDVKM. The CDR3 sequence is CASSSQTGVRDEQYF. CDR3 coding DNA: TGTGCCAGCAGTTCACAGACAGGGGTTAGGGACGAGCAGTACTTC.

DNA for the CDR3: TGTGCCATCAGTCAGCGGGAGTTCCCCCAGCAGTACTTC. This translates into CAISQREFPQQYF. The chain joins TRBV10-3 to TRBJ2-7, with 8 bases aligning to TRBD2. V lost 5 bases and J lost 8; bases outside the gene matches: 8. Germline V lookup: CDR1 ENHRY, CDR2 SYGVKD. The CDR3 spans 13 residues.

The chain links TRBV7-3 to TRBJ2-1, with 9 positions matching TRBD1. Unmatched junction bases numbered 1, after V lost 1 base and J lost 6 bases. The CDR3 covers 14 residues. CDR1 and CDR2 from the germline V gene are SGHTA and FQGTGA. DNA for the CDR3: TGTGCCAGCAGCTTAAGGGACAGGGTCAATGAGCAGTTCTTC. It translates to CASSLRDRVNEQFF.

The chain is built from TRBV30 and TRBJ1-1; 8 positions agree with TRBD1. V lost 8 bases and J lost 10; bases outside the gene matches: 18. The CDR3 totals 14 residues. Germline V lookup: CDR1 GTSNPN, CDR2 SVGIG (reference sequence). The CDR3 region has the DNA TGTGCCGGATATTCAGGGGGCGCTGGTTTGCGAGCTTTCTTT. Protein sequence: CAGYSGGAGLRAFF.